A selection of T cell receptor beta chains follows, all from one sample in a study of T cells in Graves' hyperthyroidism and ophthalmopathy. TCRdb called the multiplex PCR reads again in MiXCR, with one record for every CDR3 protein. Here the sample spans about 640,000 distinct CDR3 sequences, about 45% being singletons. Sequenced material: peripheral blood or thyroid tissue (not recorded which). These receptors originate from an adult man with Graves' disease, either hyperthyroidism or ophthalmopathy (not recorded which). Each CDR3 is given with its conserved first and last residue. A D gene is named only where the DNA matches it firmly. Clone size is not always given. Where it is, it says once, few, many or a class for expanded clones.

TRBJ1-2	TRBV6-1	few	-	TGTGCCAGCATCCCACGGGCCGATTATGGCTACACCTTC	CASIPRADYGYTF
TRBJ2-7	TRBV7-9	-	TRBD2	TGTGCCAGCAGCTCACCGGAACTAGCGGGGACCTACGAGCAGTACTTC	CASSSPELAGTYEQYF
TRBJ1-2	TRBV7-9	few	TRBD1	TGTGCCAGCAGCCAAGGTTCCAGGGGGTCCGGCTATGGCTACACCTTC	CASSQGSRGSGYGYTF
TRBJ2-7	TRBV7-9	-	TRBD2	TGTGCCAGCAGCTTGGCTCCTAGCGGGAGGGAAGACGAGCAGTACTTC	CASSLAPSGREDEQYF
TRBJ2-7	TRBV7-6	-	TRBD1	TGTGCCAGCAGTTACGAGACAGGGCCTATGAAATCCGAGCAGTACTTC	CASSYETGPMKSEQYF
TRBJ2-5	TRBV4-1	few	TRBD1	TGCGCCAGCAGCCAAGAAAGGACAGGTTACGAGACCCAGTACTTC	CASSQERTGYETQYF
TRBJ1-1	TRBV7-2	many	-	TGTGCCAGCAGCTTGAACACAGGGAGCACTGAAGCTTTCTTT	CASSLNTGSTEAFF
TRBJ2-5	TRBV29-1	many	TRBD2	TGCAGCGGCGTCCCGAGGGCTAGCGGGAGTGAGACCCAGTACTTC	CSGVPRASGSETQYF
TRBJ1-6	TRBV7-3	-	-	TGTGCCAGCAGCTTAACCGGCGGGGTGGGTTCACCCCTCCACTTT	CASSLTGGVGSPLHF
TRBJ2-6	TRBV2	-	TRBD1	TGTGCCAGCAGTGATTATGGGACAGGGTCTGGGGCCAACGTCCTGACTTTC	CASSDYGTGSGANVLTF
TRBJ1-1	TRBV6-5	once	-	TGTGCCAGCAGTTACGGGTGGGCGGGCCTGAACACTGAAGCTTTCTTT	CASSYGWAGLNTEAFF
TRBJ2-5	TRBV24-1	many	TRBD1	TGTGCCACCAGTGATACAGGGGAAGAGACCCAGTACTTC	CATSDTGEETQYF
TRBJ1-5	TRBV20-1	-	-	TGCAGTGCTAGACTCCCAGGAACATCCTTCAATCAGCCCCAGCATTTT	CSARLPGTSFNQPQHF
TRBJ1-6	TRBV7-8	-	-	TGTGCCAGCAGCCAAGATAATAGGAATTCACCCCTCCACTTT	CASSQDNRNSPLHF
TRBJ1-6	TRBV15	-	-	TGTGCCACCAGCGCAAGCAGGGACATGTATAATTCACCCCTCCACTTT	CATSASRDMYNSPLHF
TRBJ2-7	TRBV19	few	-	TGTGCCAGTAGTATAGGGGCAGGGGAACACTACGAGCAGTACTTC	CASSIGAGEHYEQYF
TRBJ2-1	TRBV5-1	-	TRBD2	TGCGCCAGCAGCTTGGGTGGGGGGGCCTACAATGAGCAGTTCTTC	CASSLGGGAYNEQFF
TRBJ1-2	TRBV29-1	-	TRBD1	TGCAGCCTGGGACAGAACTATGGCTACACCTTC	CSLGQNYGYTF
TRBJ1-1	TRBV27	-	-	TGTGCCAGCAGTTTATCGGGGGGGCCTAGCACTGAAGCTTTCTTT	CASSLSGGPSTEAFF
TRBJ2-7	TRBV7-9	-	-	TGTGCCAGCAGGGACGACTCCTCCCGCGGCCCCTACGAGCAGTACTTC	CASRDDSSRGPYEQYF
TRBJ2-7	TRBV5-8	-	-	TGTGCCAGCAGCCAAGCACAGTACTCCTACGAGCAGTACTTC	CASSQAQYSYEQYF
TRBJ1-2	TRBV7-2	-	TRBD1	TGTGCCAGCAGCTTTGACAGGGCGCTTACCTATGGCTACACCTTC	CASSFDRALTYGYTF
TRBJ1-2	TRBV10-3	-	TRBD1	TGTGCCATCAGTGAGTCTCCCCTTGGACAGGGGGCGCGGGGCTACACCTTC	CAISESPLGQGARGYTF
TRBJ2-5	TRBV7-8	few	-	TGTGCCAGCAGCCGAGGCGGGGGCGAAGAGACCCAGTACTTC	CASSRGGGEETQYF
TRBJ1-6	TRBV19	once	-	TGTGCCAGTAGTCGCTCGGCGGGGTCTAATTCACCCCTCCACTTT	CASSRSAGSNSPLHF
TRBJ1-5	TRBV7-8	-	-	TGTGCCAGCAGCTTATCGAGAACCATAAATCAGCCCCAGCATTTT	CASSLSRTINQPQHF
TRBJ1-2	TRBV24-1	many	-	TGTGCCACCAGTGATTTCGCCGGGGGAGATGGCTACACCTTC	CATSDFAGGDGYTF
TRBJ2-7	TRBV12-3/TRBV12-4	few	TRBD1	TGTGCCAGCAGATCCGGGACAGGGGGTATTGAGCAGTACTTC	CASRSGTGGIEQYF
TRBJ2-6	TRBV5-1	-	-	TGCGCCAGCAGCTTGGTGGGGTCGGGGACCAACGTCCTGACTTTC	CASSLVGSGTNVLTF
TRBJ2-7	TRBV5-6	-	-	TGTGCCAGCAGCTTGGGCCGGCAGTACTTC	CASSLGRQYF
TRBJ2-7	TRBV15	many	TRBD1	TGTGCCACAAGGGACAGGAGCTCCTACGAGCAGTACTTC	CATRDRSSYEQYF
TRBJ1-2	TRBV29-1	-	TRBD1	TGCAGCGCTCCAGGGGGACGCTTC	CSAPGGRF
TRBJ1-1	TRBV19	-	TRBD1	TGTGCCAGTAGCACAGACAGGGGACGGTCTGAAGCTTTCTTT	CASSTDRGRSEAFF
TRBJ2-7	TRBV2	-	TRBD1	TGTGCCAGCAGCTATGAGATGACAGGGAACTACGAGCAGTACTTC	CASSYEMTGNYEQYF
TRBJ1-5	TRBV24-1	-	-	TGTGCCAGCAGTTACGCCGGGAACCATCAGCCCCAGCATTTT	CASSYAGNHQPQHF
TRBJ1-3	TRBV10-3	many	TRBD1	TGTGCCATCAGGGGGACAGGGGACTCTGGAAACACCATATATTTT	CAIRGTGDSGNTIYF
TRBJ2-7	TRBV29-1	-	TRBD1	TGCAGCGTTTATGGGACAGGGCTCTACGAGCAGTACTTC	CSVYGTGLYEQYF
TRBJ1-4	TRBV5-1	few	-	TGCGCCAGCAGCTTCCAGGGTGTTAATGAAAAACTGTTTTTT	CASSFQGVNEKLFF
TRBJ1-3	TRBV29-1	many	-	TGCAGCGTTGCATTACAGGCCTTCTCTGGAAACACCATATATTTT	CSVALQAFSGNTIYF
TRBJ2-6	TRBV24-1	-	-	TGTGCCACCAGTGATGGAGTTACCTCTGGGGCCAACGTCCTGACTTTC	CATSDGVTSGANVLTF
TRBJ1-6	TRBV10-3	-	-	TGTGCCAGCAGTGAACAAGTCGCTTCGGATTCACCCCTCCACTTT	CASSEQVASDSPLHF
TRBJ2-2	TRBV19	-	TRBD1	TGTGCCAGTACGGTTCTACAGGGGGCGACCGGGGAGCTGTTTTTT	CASTVLQGATGELFF
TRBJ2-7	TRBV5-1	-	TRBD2	TGCGCCAGCAGCAGAACTAGCGGGGCCCACTACGAGCAGTACTTC	CASSRTSGAHYEQYF
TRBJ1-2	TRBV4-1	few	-	TGCGCCAGCAGCCAAGGTGTTGCAGTACTATCTCAGGGCTACACCTTC	CASSQGVAVLSQGYTF
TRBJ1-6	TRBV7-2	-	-	TGTGCCAGCAGCATAAGTAGGGGCCTTTCTTCACCCCTCCACTTT	CASSISRGLSSPLHF
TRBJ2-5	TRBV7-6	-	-	TGTGCCAGCAGTTTGCGCGGCAAAGAGACCCAGTACTTC	CASSLRGKETQYF
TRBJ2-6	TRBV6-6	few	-	TGTGCCAGCAGTTACTTTACCCTACAATCTGGGGCCAACGTCCTGACTTTC	CASSYFTLQSGANVLTF
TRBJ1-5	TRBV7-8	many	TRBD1	TGTGCCAGCAGCCCAGGGACAGTTGATCAGCCCCAGCATTTT	CASSPGTVDQPQHF
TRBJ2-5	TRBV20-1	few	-	TGCAGTGCTAGAGACCCTGGGCCCAGTGGAACCCAGTACTTC	CSARDPGPSGTQYF
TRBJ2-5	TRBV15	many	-	TGTGCCACCAGCACGGGGTACCAAGAGACCCAGTACTTC	CATSTGYQETQYF
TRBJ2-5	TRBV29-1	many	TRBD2	TGCAGCGTTATGCCTAGCGGGGGGACGGGGGAGACCCAGTACTTC	CSVMPSGGTGETQYF
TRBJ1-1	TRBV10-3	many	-	TGTGCCATCAGTGAGTTGGGGCCTACTGAAGCTTTCTTT	CAISELGPTEAFF
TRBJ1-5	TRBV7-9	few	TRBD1	TGTGCCAGCAGCTTGGGACAGGGGAGAGGGTTGGCCAATCAGCCCCAGCATTTT	CASSLGQGRGLANQPQHF
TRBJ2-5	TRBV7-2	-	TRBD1	TGCGCCAGCAGCCAAGGTGGGACAGGGCGCCAAGAGACCCAGTACTTC	CASSQGGTGRQETQYF
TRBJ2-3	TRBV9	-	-	TGTGCCAGCACCTTTGGGACGAGCACAGATACGCAGTATTTT	CASTFGTSTDTQYF